The rows below give T cell receptor beta chains drawn from one sample of a study of response to subunit inactivated influenza vaccine. TCRdb used MiXCR to reprocess the RT-PCR reads, holding one entry per CDR3 protein. The sample holds a few hundred thousand distinct CDR3 sequences, 12% to 15% seen once. The sequences come from PBMCs from blood, collected 11 to 12 days after vaccination. These receptors all stem from a man aged 50-60 years who received an inactivated influenza vaccine. Both conserved end residues are part of each CDR3. A D gene is named only where the DNA matches it firmly. Expanded clones are given a class, and other clones once, few, many or no size at all.

15	.	TRBV2	TRBJ1-5	.	TGTGCCAGCAGTGGGGGACACCGTGGCAATCAGCCCCAGCATTTT	CASSGGHRGNQPQHF
15	.	TRBV6-5	TRBJ2-7	TRBD1	TGTGCCAGCAGTTACTCCGGGACAGGGGTATACGAGCAGTACTTC	CASSYSGTGVYEQYF
16	few	TRBV5-1	TRBJ2-7	TRBD1	TGCGCCAGCAGCTGGGGACCGGGACAGGGGAGGGTCGAGCAGTACTTC	CASSWGPGQGRVEQYF
16	many	TRBV6-5	TRBJ2-2	TRBD2	TGTGCCAGCAGTTCCCTCGGCGGGGGGGACACCGGGGAGCTGTTTTTT	CASSSLGGGDTGELFF
16	few	TRBV4-3	TRBJ2-7	TRBD2	TGCGCCAGCAGCCAAGAACTAGCGGGAGGCTCCTACGAGCAGTACTTC	CASSQELAGGSYEQYF
17	few	TRBV5-1	TRBJ2-2	.	TGCGCCAGCAGCTCCCAATCAGGGGGGTCGGGCACCGGGGAGCTGTTTTTT	CASSSQSGGSGTGELFF
18	.	TRBV3-1	TRBJ2-3	.	TGTGCCAGCAGCCGAGTCCTTTCAGGGGGGACAGACACAGATACGCAGTATTTT	CASSRVLSGGTDTDTQYF
15	many	TRBV4-1	TRBJ2-1	.	TGCGCCAGCAGCCAAGATGGGGGCTCCTACAATGAGCAGTTCTTC	CASSQDGGSYNEQFF
16	.	TRBV27	TRBJ2-3	TRBD2	TGTGCCAGCACCCGAGGGCGGGAGCGGAACACAGATACGCAGTATTTT	CASTRGRERNTDTQYF
16	.	TRBV7-8	TRBJ2-6	.	TGTGCCAGCAGCTTAGTCAGTATCTCTGGGGCCAACGTCCTGACTTTC	CASSLVSISGANVLTF
17	few	TRBV7-8	TRBJ1-1	TRBD1	TGTGCCAGCAGCTTATGGGACAGGGAAATTATGAACACTGAAGCTTTCTTT	CASSLWDREIMNTEAFF